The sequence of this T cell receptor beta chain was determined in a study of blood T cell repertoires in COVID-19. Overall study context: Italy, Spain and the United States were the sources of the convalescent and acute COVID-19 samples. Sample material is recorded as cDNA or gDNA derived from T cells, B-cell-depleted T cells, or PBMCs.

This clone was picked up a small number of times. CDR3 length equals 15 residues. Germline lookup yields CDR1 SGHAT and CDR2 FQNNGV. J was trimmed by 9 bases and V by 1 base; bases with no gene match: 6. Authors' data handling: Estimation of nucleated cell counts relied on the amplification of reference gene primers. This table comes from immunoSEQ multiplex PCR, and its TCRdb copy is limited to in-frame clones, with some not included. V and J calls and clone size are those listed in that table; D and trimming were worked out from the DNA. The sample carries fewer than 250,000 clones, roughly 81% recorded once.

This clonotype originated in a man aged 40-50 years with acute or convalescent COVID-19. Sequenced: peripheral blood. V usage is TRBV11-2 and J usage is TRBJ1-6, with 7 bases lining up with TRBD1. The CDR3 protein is CASSLAGQTFSPLHF. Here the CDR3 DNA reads TGTGCCAGCAGCTTAGCGGGACAGACCTTTTCACCCCTCCACTTT. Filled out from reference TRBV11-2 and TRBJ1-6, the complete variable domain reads EAGVAQSPRYKIIEKRQSVAFWCNPISGHATLYWYQQILGQGPKLLIQFQNNGVVDDSQLPKDRFSAERLKGVDSTLKIQPAKLEDSAVYLCASSLAGQTFSPLHFGNGTRLTVT.